The clone carrying this TCR beta chain was detected a few times. Its target is unknown. This sample was taken from a study of cytomegalovirus exposure and HLA in healthy donors. Study results and limitations: The majority of CMV-associated TCR beta chains were reported as apparently HLA-restricted in a later analysis. The study recorded about 150 TCR beta chains that were cytomegalovirus-associated. Per a later analysis, HLA-associated TCR beta chains showed more clonal expansion than other, equally common TCR beta chains.

13 Jbeta primers and 60 Vbeta primers were used for the PCR. Method: immunoSEQ multiplex PCR; TCRdb's copy keeps in-frame clones and lacks some. The sample carries 150,000 to 200,000 clones, about four fifths recorded once. Everyone who donated was a healthy bone marrow donor. V gave up 2 bases and J gave up 4 bases, with 12 bases separating them. This CDR3 spans 14 amino acids. The germline gives CDR1 LGHNT, CDR2 FRNRAP. The genes are TRBV12-5 and TRBJ2-7; D possibly corresponds to TRBD2 (6 bases). The sequence derives from a young woman in good health and CMV-seronegative. The sample was PBMCs. CDR3 loop: CASGLPWGEYEQYF. CDR3 bases: TGTGCTAGTGGTTTGCCGTGGGGGGAGTACGAGCAGTACTTC.